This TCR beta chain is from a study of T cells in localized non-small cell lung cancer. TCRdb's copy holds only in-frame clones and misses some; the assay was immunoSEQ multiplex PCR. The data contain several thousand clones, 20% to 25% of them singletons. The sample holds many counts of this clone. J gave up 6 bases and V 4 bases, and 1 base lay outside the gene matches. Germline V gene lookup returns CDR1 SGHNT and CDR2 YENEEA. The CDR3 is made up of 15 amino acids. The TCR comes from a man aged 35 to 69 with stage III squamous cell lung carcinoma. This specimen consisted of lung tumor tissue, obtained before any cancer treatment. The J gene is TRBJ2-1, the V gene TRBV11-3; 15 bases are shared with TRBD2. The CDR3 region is CASSSGLAGGNEQFF. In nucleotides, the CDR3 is TGTGCCAGCAGCTCGGGACTAGCGGGGGGCAATGAGCAGTTCTTC.